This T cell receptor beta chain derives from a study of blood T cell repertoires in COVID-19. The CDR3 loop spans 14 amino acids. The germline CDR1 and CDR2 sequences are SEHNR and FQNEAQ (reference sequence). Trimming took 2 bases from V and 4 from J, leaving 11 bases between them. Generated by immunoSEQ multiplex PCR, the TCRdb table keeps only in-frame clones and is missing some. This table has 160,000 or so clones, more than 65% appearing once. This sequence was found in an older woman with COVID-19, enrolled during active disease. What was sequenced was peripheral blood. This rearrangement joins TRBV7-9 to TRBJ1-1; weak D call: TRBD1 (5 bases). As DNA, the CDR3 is TGTGCCAGCAGCTTACGGGCAGGGTTCACTGAAGCTTTCTTT. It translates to CASSLRAGFTEAFF.